These 30 T cell receptor beta chains came from one sample sequenced in a study of Tregs in tolerant kidney transplant recipients. The table came from immunoSEQ multiplex PCR; TCRdb's copy has only in-frame clones and leaves some out. The profile shows 200,000 to 300,000 clones, about 86% of them singletons. Material: CD4+ T cells from blood. These receptor sequences come from a human donor in good health.

This chain's CDR3 is CASSWTGRGEKLFF. In DNA form, the CDR3 reads TGTGCCAGCAGTTGGACAGGGAGAGGTGAAAAACTGTTTTTT. The genes are TRBV6-5 and TRBJ1-4, with 8 nucleotides matching TRBD1. From germline, CDR1 is MNHEY and CDR2 SVGAGI. The CDR3 covers 14 residues. Germline trimming cut 4 bases from V and 7 bases from J; bases unmatched to any gene: 5.

This clone was observed a handful of times. The chain has TRBV6-5 and TRBJ1-1; possible D gene TRBD1, 5 bases. This CDR3 is built from 13 residues. Trimming pared 5 bases from V and 5 bases from J, leaving 12 bases between. CDR1 is MNHEY, CDR2 SVGAGI, per germline. The CDR3 DNA reads as TGTGCCAGCAGTGGGGCCAGAGGGACTGAAGCTTTCTTT. As protein: CASSGARGTEAFF.

This chain joins TRBV9 and TRBJ1-1, with D possibly being TRBD1 (5 bases). Trimming cost V 2 bases and J 4 bases, with 12 bases left between them. Germline assignment: CDR1 SGDLS and CDR2 YYNGEE. The CDR3 runs 14 residues. Here the CDR3 reads CASSVDPGGTEAFF. The CDR3 nucleotides are TGTGCCAGCAGCGTGGACCCCGGGGGCACTGAAGCTTTCTTT.

This sequence joins TRBV9 and TRBJ1-2; 8 bases fit TRBD1. Germline CDR1 is SGDLS and CDR2 is YYNGEE. CDR3 length equals 15 residues. V dropped 4 bases and J dropped 4; count of bases not matched to a gene: 9. The CDR3 nucleotides are TGTGCCAGCAGCACCCGGACAGGGATCGGCTATGGCTACACCTTC. Amino acids: CASSTRTGIGYGYTF.

Concerning this clone: Its ends do not fully match the called genes, so a read error is possible. The CDR3 bases are TGTGCCAGCAGCGATCCCAGGACAGGGAACGAGCAGTACTTC. It encodes CASSDPRTGNEQYF. The chain couples TRBV4-1 to TRBJ2-7, with 8 nucleotides matching TRBD1. The CDR3 runs 14 residues. Germline V CDR1 and CDR2: MGHRA, YSYEKL.

Concerning this clone itself: A read error may account for a junction end that differs from germline. V is TRBV7-7 and J is TRBJ2-3, with D possibly matching TRBD2 (6 bases). The length of the CDR3 is 15 residues. Germline V gene sequence: CDR1 SSHAT, CDR2 FNYEAQ (reference sequence). The CDR3 DNA sequence: TGTGCTAGCAGCTTCGGGACTCTTCACACAGATACGCAGTATTTT. Translating it yields CASSFGTLHTDTQYF.

The rearrangement uses TRBV5-1 and TRBJ1-1; TRBD1 is a possible D gene (5 bases). V was cut by 0 bases and J by 1 base, with 16 bases left in between. The length of the CDR3 is 17 residues. Germline assignment: CDR1 SGHRS and CDR2 YFSETQ. CDR3 in amino acids: CASSLAGAVRGNTEAFF. The DNA for the CDR3 is TGCGCCAGCAGCTTGGCCGGGGCGGTAAGGGGGAACACTGAAGCTTTCTTT.

The rearrangement joins TRBV14 to TRBJ2-5; D uncertain. The germline V gene encodes CDR1 SGHDN and CDR2 FVKESK. V lost 0 bases, J lost 6 bases, and 11 bases lay in between. There are 14 residues in the CDR3. The CDR3 DNA reads as TGTGCCAGCAGCCAAGATGTGGTAGGAAAGACCCAGTACTTC. Amino acid sequence: CASSQDVVGKTQYF.

This clone was observed a single time. V is TRBV15 and J is TRBJ2-1; D unclear. V lost 8 bases and J lost 0, with 11 bases in between. This CDR3 region has 14 residues. Looked up from germline, CDR1 is LNHNV and CDR2 is YYDKDF (reference sequence). Here the CDR3 reads CATSPSSSYNEQFF. The CDR3 nucleotides read TGTGCCACCTCCCCGTCTAGCTCCTACAATGAGCAGTTCTTC.

The J gene is TRBJ2-7, the V gene TRBV9, with D perhaps matching TRBD1 (6 bases). The CDR3 contains 18 residues. V shed 0 bases and J shed 2 bases, with 21 bases lying between them. Germline CDR1 is SGDLS and CDR2 is YYNGEE. This chain's CDR3 is CASSVGRGFGGSPYEQYF. The CDR3 DNA is TGTGCCAGCAGCGTAGGACGGGGATTTGGGGGCAGCCCCTACGAGCAGTACTTC.

The rearrangement uses TRBV9 and TRBJ2-1; TRBD1 agrees at 9 bases. Trimming cost V 1 base and J 5 bases; bases outside gene matches: 10. Germline V gene lookup returns CDR1 SGDLS and CDR2 YYNGEE. The CDR3 spans 17 residues. The CDR3 DNA reads TGTGCCAGCAGCGTACGACAGGGGGGGACGACCGACAATGAGCAGTTCTTC. Its protein product is CASSVRQGGTTDNEQFF.

The V call is TRBV18, the J call TRBJ2-7, with 11 bases fitting TRBD1. The CDR3 is 15 amino acids. Looked up from germline, CDR1 is KGHSH and CDR2 is LQKENI. J gave up 5 bases and V 3 bases, and 6 bases lay outside the gene matches. In nucleotides, the CDR3 is TGTGCCAGCTCACCTGTCGGGACAGGGGGGCACGAGCAGTACTTC. Translated: CASSPVGTGGHEQYF. The full variable domain, completed using reference TRBV18 and TRBJ2-7, is NAGVMQNPRHLVRRRGQEARLRCSPMKGHSHVYWYRQLPEEGLKFMVYLQKENIIDESGMPKERFSAEFPKEGPSILRIQQVVRGDSAAYFCASSPVGTGGHEQYFGPGTRLTVT.

The chain links TRBV6-5 to TRBJ2-7, with 9 bases fitting TRBD1. The CDR3 totals 16 residues. V was clipped by 2 bases and J by 3 bases; unmatched bases: 8. Germline V lookup: CDR1 MNHEY, CDR2 SVGAGI. In DNA form, the CDR3 reads TGTGCCAGCAGTTACGGACAGGGGTTAGGAATCTACGAGCAGTACTTC. Translated, it gives CASSYGQGLGIYEQYF.

This clone was observed a few times. J is TRBJ2-7 and V is TRBV6-1; D uncertain. CDR3 size: 11 residues. Germline values: CDR1 MNHNS, CDR2 SASEGT. With 6 bases removed from V and 6 bases from J, the gap between germline ends came to 9 bases. The CDR3 here is CASRGGPEQYF. CDR3 DNA: TGTGCCAGCAGAGGCGGACCCGAGCAGTACTTC.

This clone was counted once. V is TRBV19 and J is TRBJ1-2, with TRBD1 matching over 10 bases. The germline CDR1 and CDR2 sequences are LNHDA and SQIVND (reference sequence). CDR3 length: 15 amino acids. Trimming removed 2 bases from V and 5 bases from J; junction bases left unmatched: 5. The CDR3 DNA sequence: TGTGCCAGTAGTATATCCGGGACAGGGGCTTATGGCTACACCTTC. Translated: CASSISGTGAYGYTF.

This clone was recorded only once. V is TRBV5-1 and J is TRBJ2-3; 11 bases fit TRBD2. With 0 bases clipped from V and 4 bases from J, the junction kept 10 bases outside the gene matches. From germline, CDR1 is SGHRS and CDR2 YFSETQ. The CDR3 is 18 amino acids. In nucleotides, the CDR3 is TGCGCCAGCAGCTTGGGGACTCTAGCGGGAGGAGACGCAGATACGCAGTATTTT. This codes for CASSLGTLAGGDADTQYF.

This chain connects TRBV19 to TRBJ1-1; D unresolved. Germline CDR1 LNHDA, CDR2 SQIVND (reference sequence). The CDR3 loop spans 13 amino acids. V lost 4 bases, J lost 1 base, and 7 bases lay in between. The CDR3 nucleotides are TGTGCCAGTAGTAGTACGGGGAACACTGAAGCTTTCTTT. It translates to CASSSTGNTEAFF.

The chain carries TRBV7-6 and TRBJ2-2, with 15 bases fitting TRBD2. The CDR3 has 19 residues. From germline, CDR1 is SGHVS and CDR2 FNYEAQ. Trimming cost V 5 bases and J 6 bases; bases outside gene matches: 13. The chain's CDR3 is CASSRTSGRASISPGELFF. CDR3 in DNA: TGTGCCAGCAGCCGGACTAGCGGGAGGGCTTCAATTTCCCCCGGGGAGCTGTTTTTT.

In regard to this clone: Germline and junction disagree at one end, which may indicate a read error. The chain uses TRBV6-4 and TRBJ1-2; D remains unclear. The CDR3 sequence is 14 residues long. Looked up from germline, CDR1 is MRHNA and CDR2 is SNTAGT. The DNA for the CDR3 is TGTGCCAGCAGTTACTCGGTGGGTCTATACGGCTACACCTTC. As protein: CASSYSVGLYGYTF.

The J gene is TRBJ1-1, the V gene TRBV5-1; weak D call: TRBD1 (5 bases). CDR3 length: 14 amino acids. Trimming shortened V by 4 bases and J by 2 bases, and 12 bases separated the two germline ends. From germline, CDR1 is SGHRS and CDR2 YFSETQ. Here the CDR3 DNA reads TGCGCCAGCAGCGCCGGGACGCCAAACACTGAAGCTTTCTTT. Translating it yields CASSAGTPNTEAFF.

Notes on this clone: At one boundary the junction diverges from the germline segment, which might be a read error. This chain links TRBV9 with TRBJ1-5, with TRBD1 identical over 8 bases. This CDR3 is built from 15 residues. Germline-derived CDR1 and CDR2 are SGDLS and YYNGEE. The CDR3 reads CAGSVGQDSNQPQHF. The CDR3 DNA reads as TGTGCCGGCAGCGTGGGACAGGATAGCAATCAGCCCCAGCATTTT.

V and J are TRBV14 and TRBJ2-3; no firm D call. This CDR3 contains 15 residues. The germline V gene encodes CDR1 SGHDN and CDR2 FVKESK. V lost 2 bases to trimming and J lost 0 bases, with 9 bases between them. The CDR3 loop reads CASSQRIRSTDTQYF. CDR3 nucleotides: TGTGCCAGCAGCCAACGGATTAGAAGCACAGATACGCAGTATTTT. Full variable domain (rest looked up from reference TRBV14 and TRBJ2-3): EAGVTQFPSHSVIEKGQTVTLRCDPISGHDNLYWYRRVMGKEIKFLLHFVKESKQDESGMPNNRFLAERTGGTYSTLKVQPAELEDSGVYFCASSQRIRSTDTQYFGPGTRLTVL.

The rearrangement uses TRBV20-1 and TRBJ1-1; D not certain. CDR3 length: 11 amino acids. Germline assignment: CDR1 DFQATT and CDR2 SNEGSKA (reference sequence). V was trimmed by 6 bases and J by 1 base, leaving 6 bases between them. The CDR3 is CSASWNTEAFF. Written as DNA, the CDR3 is TGCAGTGCCAGCTGGAACACTGAAGCTTTCTTT.

This clone was seen only once. V usage is TRBV5-1 and J usage is TRBJ2-5, with D possibly matching TRBD1 (5 bases). Trimming removed 2 bases at V and 2 bases at J, with 10 bases between. In germline, CDR1 is SGHRS, CDR2 YFSETQ. The CDR3 consists of 14 residues. The chain's CDR3 is CASSFGATQETQYF. CDR3 nucleotides: TGCGCCAGCAGCTTTGGGGCGACTCAAGAGACCCAGTACTTC.

The chain joins TRBV6-5 to TRBJ2-1; maybe TRBD2 (5 bases). The germline V and J ends were trimmed by 0 bases and 4 bases, with 10 bases remaining between them. CDR3 length: 15 residues. CDR1 is MNHEY, CDR2 SVGAGI, per germline. Here the CDR3 reads CASSYSKTGYNEQFF. For the CDR3, the DNA is TGTGCCAGCAGTTACTCGAAGACGGGGTACAATGAGCAGTTCTTC.

The V and J genes are TRBV11-3 and TRBJ2-3; 7 bases align to TRBD1. Germline V lookup: CDR1 SGHNT, CDR2 YENEEA. The CDR3 runs 13 residues. Unmatched junction bases numbered 5, after V lost 5 bases and J lost 6 bases. In DNA, the CDR3 is TGTGCCAGCAGCCAGGGACAGCGGGATACGCAGTATTTT. Protein: CASSQGQRDTQYF.

V and J are TRBV5-1 and TRBJ2-3, with D hard to call. The CDR3 is 14 residues long. CDR1 SGHRS and CDR2 YFSETQ come from the germline V gene. Trimming removed 4 bases from V and 4 bases from J, with 13 bases in between. The CDR3 loop is CASSPAYGADTQYF. In nucleotides, the CDR3 is TGCGCCAGCAGCCCTGCCTACGGTGCAGATACGCAGTATTTT.

This clone has only a few counts. The chain combines TRBV6-5 with TRBJ2-1; 7 bases agree with TRBD1. This CDR3 contains 14 residues. The V segment lost 9 bases and the J segment 13 bases; nucleotides outside the gene matches: 18. Germline CDR1 MNHEY, CDR2 SVGAGI. In nucleotides, the CDR3 is TGTGCCAGTAGGGGGCTAGCCAAGACCCGGCCACAGTTCTTC. Its protein product is CASRGLAKTRPQFF.

The rearrangement links TRBV5-1 to TRBJ2-5; D is undetermined. Germline V gives CDR1 SGHRS, CDR2 YFSETQ. V was clipped by 4 bases and J by 5 bases, with 9 bases between them. CDR3 size: 12 residues. The CDR3 DNA follows: TGCGCCAGCAGCGCGGAAACTGAGACCCAGTACTTC. The encoded protein is CASSAETETQYF.

The gene calls are TRBV12-5 and TRBJ2-5, with TRBD1 as a possible D gene (6 bases). The CDR3 loop spans 16 amino acids. The V end lost 0 bases, the J end lost 3 bases, and 14 bases lay between the germline ends. Germline assignment: CDR1 LGHNT and CDR2 FRNRAP. This chain's CDR3 is CASGLVNLQGKETQYF. For the CDR3, the DNA is TGTGCTAGTGGTTTGGTAAACTTGCAGGGGAAAGAGACCCAGTACTTC.